Listed here are 22 T cell receptor beta chains from one sample, sequenced in a study of response to subunit inactivated influenza vaccine. TCRdb fed the RT-PCR reads into MiXCR, producing one record per CDR3 protein. The sample gives 560,000 or so distinct CDR3 sequences, 7.6% of which show up once; 10% to 15% is in the top ten. The source material was PBMCs from blood, sampled roughly 24 months after vaccination. These TCRs come from a man aged 50 to 69 who received an inactivated influenza vaccine.

This clonotype was found a few times. This chain connects TRBV27 to TRBJ2-7; the D is unclear. Deletions cut 0 bases from V and 0 bases from J, with 6 bases between. The CDR3 loop spans 14 amino acids. Per the germline V gene, CDR1 is MNHEY and CDR2 is SMNVEV (reference sequence). The CDR3 sequence is CASSLSHNSYEQYF. CDR3 DNA: TGTGCCAGCAGTTTATCTCATAACTCCTACGAGCAGTACTTC.

For this clonotype: A read error may be the cause here, since a much bigger clone is one base away. V usage is TRBV9 and J usage is TRBJ1-1, with 7 bases matching TRBD1. The CDR3 is made up of 14 amino acids. V dropped 4 bases and J dropped 6; count of bases not matched to a gene: 9. Germline values: CDR1 SGDLS, CDR2 YYNGEE. DNA for the CDR3: TGTGCCAGCAGCTTTGGTACCGGGACAGCTGAAGCTTTCTTT. Translation gives CASSFGTGTAEAFF.

This clonotype was seen more than once but under ten times. The chain joins TRBV10-3 to TRBJ1-6; 8 nucleotides align to TRBD1. The V gene end was trimmed by 0 bases and the J gene end by 10 bases; junction bases not matched to a gene: 5. Germline V CDR1 and CDR2: ENHRY, SYGVKD. The CDR3 covers 15 residues. DNA for the CDR3: TGTGCCATCAGTGAGTCGGCCAGGGGGCCCTCACCCCTCCACTTT. Protein product: CAISESARGPSPLHF.

This clonotype was seen a few times. V gene TRBV2 combines with J gene TRBJ2-2; D perhaps matches TRBD2 (5 bases). Trimming stripped 6 bases from V and 6 bases from J, with 17 bases between. The germline V gene has CDR1 SNHLY and CDR2 FYNNEI. There are 15 residues in the CDR3. CDR3 amino acids: CASRVEAVKSGELFF. Written as DNA, the CDR3 is TGTGCCAGCAGGGTTGAAGCGGTAAAGTCCGGGGAGCTGTTTTTT.

The table lists this clonotype with a few counts. The V call is TRBV11-1, the J call TRBJ2-5; weak D call: TRBD1 (6 bases). V dropped 4 bases and J dropped 3 bases, with 12 bases sitting between them. This CDR3 is built from 14 residues. Per germline, CDR1 SGHAT and CDR2 FQDESV (reference sequence). In DNA, the CDR3 is TGTGCCAGCAGCTCCTCAGGGGTTAAAGAGACCCAGTACTTC. Translation gives CASSSSGVKETQYF.

This chain joins TRBV30 and TRBJ1-4; D might be TRBD1 (6 bases). From germline, CDR1 is GTSNPN and CDR2 SVGIG (reference sequence). The CDR3 consists of 15 residues. V lost 6 bases and J 5 bases, leaving 19 bases between the germline ends. The CDR3 DNA reads as TGTGCCTGCCTTCCCCAGGGGTCGGACAATGAAAAACTGTTTTTT. Encoded protein: CACLPQGSDNEKLFF. The full variable domain, completed using reference TRBV30 and TRBJ1-4, is SQTIHQWPATLVQPVGSPLSLECTVEGTSNPNLYWYRQAAGRGLQLLFYSVGIGQISSEVPQNLSASRPQDRQFILSSKKLLLSDSGFYLCACLPQGSDNEKLFFGSGTQLSVL.

CDR3 in amino acids: CASTRDTQETQYF. For the CDR3, the DNA is TGTGCCAGCACCCGGGACACCCAAGAGACCCAGTACTTC. The rearrangement uses TRBV12-3 or TRBV12-4 and TRBJ2-5, with D possibly being TRBD1 (6 bases). The CDR3 contains 13 residues. The ends were cut back, 7 bases at V and 1 base at J, with 10 bases in the middle.

The sample holds many counts of this clonotype. The chain combines TRBV15 with TRBJ2-1; D might be TRBD2 (6 bases). The CDR3 runs to 14 residues. V shed 5 bases and J shed 8 bases, with 16 bases lying between them. CDR1 is LNHNV and CDR2 is YYDKDF in the germline V gene (reference sequence). The CDR3 reads CATSGGTAWDEQFF. CDR3 coding DNA: TGTGCCACCAGCGGAGGGACGGCTTGGGATGAGCAGTTCTTC.

The sample holds many counts of this clonotype. This rearrangement joins TRBV3-1 to TRBJ2-5; D possibly corresponds to TRBD2 (5 bases). The germline CDR1 and CDR2 sequences are LGHDT and YNNKEL (reference sequence). The CDR3 length is 13 residues. V was pared by 1 base and J by 5 bases, with 8 bases between. This chain's CDR3 is CASSQGGAETQYF. The CDR3 bases are TGTGCCAGCAGCCAAGGGGGAGCGGAGACCCAGTACTTC.

Only a few counts were recorded for this clonotype. V and J are TRBV7-2 and TRBJ2-7; D tentatively reads TRBD1 or TRBD2 (6 bases each). Germline V gene data show CDR1 as SGHTA and CDR2 as FQGNSA. The CDR3 spans 14 residues. V lost 5 bases, J lost 3 bases, and 14 bases lay in between. DNA of the CDR3: TGTGCCAGCAGCCCCGGCGGGACAAACTACGAGCAGTACTTC. Residues: CASSPGGTNYEQYF. Variable domain in full (rest from reference TRBV7-2 and TRBJ2-7): GAGVSQSPSNKVTEKGKDVELRCDPISGHTALYWYRQSLGQGLEFLIYFQGNSAPDKSGLPSDRFSAERTGGSVSTLTIQRTQQEDSAVYLCASSPGGTNYEQYFGPGTRLTVT.

This clonotype came up a few times. The chain employs TRBV12-3 or TRBV12-4 and TRBJ1-3; a weak D match, TRBD1 (5 bases). This CDR3 is 14 amino acids long. Trimming removed 8 bases from V and 2 bases from J, with 13 bases in between. The CDR3 reads CASGTGTTGNTIYF. The CDR3 nucleotides read TGTGCCAGCGGGACCGGGACTACTGGAAACACCATATATTTT.

This clonotype was seen many times. This chain connects TRBV20-1 to TRBJ2-7; the match to TRBD1 covers 9 bases. Germline CDR1 and CDR2: DFQATT and SNEGSKA (reference sequence). The junction had 11 bases not matched to a gene; V was cut back by 4 bases and J by 4 bases. This CDR3 is 15 amino acids long. DNA for the CDR3: TGCAGTGCTATAAGTACGGGACAGGGATTGTACGAGCAGTACTTC. Residues: CSAISTGQGLYEQYF.

In this sample, this clonotype turned up a few times. This chain connects TRBV20-1 to TRBJ2-1, with D perhaps TRBD1 (6 bases). Trimming took off 3 bases at V and 8 bases at J, with 17 bases between the two ends. The CDR3 totals 14 residues. The germline CDR1 and CDR2 sequences are DFQATT and SNEGSKA (reference sequence). CDR3 in DNA: TGCAGTGCTAGGGGGGCCCGCGCTCCCGATGAGCAGTTCTTC. Translating gives CSARGARAPDEQFF.

This clonotype was picked up a small number of times. The chain joins TRBV25-1 to TRBJ2-3; D may be TRBD2 (6 bases). The germline V gene has CDR1 MGHDK and CDR2 SYGVNS. The CDR3 has 13 residues. V lost 6 bases and J lost 5, with 12 bases in between. The DNA for the CDR3 is TGTGCCAGCAGGAAGGTCGGGGGAGATACGCAGTATTTT. Amino acid sequence: CASRKVGGDTQYF.

This clonotype occurred a few times. The rearrangement joins TRBV11-2 to TRBJ2-1, with 7 bases fitting TRBD1. CDR1 and CDR2 from the germline V gene are SGHAT and FQNNGV. The length of the CDR3 is 17 residues. Trimming removed 3 bases from V and 0 bases from J; junction bases left unmatched: 8. The CDR3 sequence: CASSFPKQGSSYNEQFF. The CDR3, as DNA: TGTGCCAGCAGCTTCCCCAAACAGGGGAGCTCCTACAATGAGCAGTTCTTC.

This rearrangement joins TRBV4-3 to TRBJ2-7; 7 nucleotides agree with TRBD1. J lost 3 bases, V lost 0 bases, and 5 bases had no gene match. Germline V CDR1 and CDR2: LGHNA, YSLEER. The CDR3 runs to 15 residues. CDR3 nucleotides: TGCGCCAGCAGCCAAGAGGCGGACAGGCTCTACGAGCAGTACTTC. Protein: CASSQEADRLYEQYF.

This clonotype was detected ten times or more. The gene calls are TRBV4-3 and TRBJ1-2; D is undetermined. The CDR3 has 13 amino acids. Germline V gene lookup returns CDR1 LGHNA and CDR2 YSLEER. Trimming took 4 bases from V and 9 from J, leaving 15 bases between them. This CDR3 reads CASSLPGGGSYTF. The CDR3 DNA sequence: TGCGCCAGCAGCCTCCCGGGAGGCGGGAGCTACACCTTC.

The rearrangement links TRBV19 to TRBJ2-1; 7 bases line up with TRBD2. CDR1 is LNHDA and CDR2 is SQIVND in the germline V gene (reference sequence). The CDR3 is 16 amino acids. V lost 5 bases and J lost 0; bases outside the gene matches: 7. The CDR3 is CASSEGLFDSYNEQFF. For the CDR3, the DNA is TGTGCCAGTAGTGAGGGACTATTCGACTCCTACAATGAGCAGTTCTTC.

This clonotype was detected only a few times. The chain uses TRBV20-1 and TRBJ2-1; maybe TRBD2 (7 bases). The germline CDR1 and CDR2 sequences are DFQATT and SNEGSKA (reference sequence). This CDR3 is 14 amino acids long. Trimming took off 5 bases at V and 2 bases at J, with 13 bases between the two ends. The CDR3: CSAGGGFTYNEQFF. CDR3 DNA sequence: TGCAGTGCTGGGGGGGGCTTCACCTACAATGAGCAGTTCTTC.

This clonotype was seen a few times. This chain links TRBV7-9 with TRBJ1-4, with D possibly matching TRBD1 (6 bases). Trimming removed 4 bases from V and 8 bases from J, with 17 bases in between. CDR1 is SEHNR and CDR2 is FQNEAQ in the germline V gene (reference sequence). This CDR3 has 15 amino acids. As DNA, the CDR3 is TGTGCCAGCAGCTCGAGGGGGGCCCATACCGAAAAACTGTTTTTT. Its protein is CASSSRGAHTEKLFF.

This clonotype has just a few counts. The gene calls are TRBV27 and TRBJ2-5, with TRBD1 matching over 8 bases. The germline V gene has CDR1 MNHEY and CDR2 SMNVEV (reference sequence). V dropped 5 bases and J dropped 5; count of bases not matched to a gene: 10. The CDR3 has 15 amino acids. DNA of the CDR3: TGTGCCAGCAGTCTCCGGACAGGGAAACACGAGACCCAGTACTTC. Its protein product is CASSLRTGKHETQYF.

This clonotype was observed many times. The gene calls are TRBV6-6 and TRBJ1-1; no clear D gene. The V end lost 2 bases, the J end lost 3 bases, and 7 bases lay between the germline ends. The CDR3 spans 13 residues. In germline, CDR1 is MNHNY, CDR2 SVGAGI (reference sequence). CDR3: CASSYGRDTEAFF. The CDR3 DNA follows: TGTGCCAGCAGTTACGGGCGGGACACTGAAGCTTTCTTT.